The clone carrying this TCR beta chain was seen more than once but under ten times. What it binds is unknown. Semi-nested PCR with Nested Universal Primer A followed constant-region reverse priming of full-length variable regions. TCRdb used MiXCR to reprocess the 5' RACE reads, holding one entry per CDR3 protein. The data hold thousands of distinct CDR3 sequences, with around 56% observed a single time. The germline gives CDR1 LNHNV, CDR2 YYDKDF (reference sequence). V was pared by 5 bases and J by 11 bases, with 11 bases of the junction left unmatched. CDR3 length: 13 amino acids. Study-level findings and limits: The TCR gene usage of tumor memory CD4+ T cells clustered together with blood and lymph node memory CD4+ cells and with lymph node naive CD4+ cells.

This sequence joins TRBV15 and TRBJ1-1; 7 bases are a match to TRBD1. Sequencing was done on a sample of memory CD4+ T cells sorted from a lymph node. Noted subset: memory CD4+ T cells, CD4+CD45RO+CD25-. The receptor was isolated from a female donor with breast cancer. The CDR3, as DNA: TGTGCCACCAGCGCCCGGACAGGCGGATTGGCTTTCTTT. Translated: CATSARTGGLAFF.